This T cell receptor beta chain was documented in a study of blood T cell repertoires in COVID-19. CDR1 is MDHEN and CDR2 is SYDVKM in the germline V gene. The length of the CDR3 is 15 residues. V gave up 2 bases and J gave up 3 bases, with 13 bases separating them. The table came from immunoSEQ multiplex PCR; TCRdb's copy has only in-frame clones and leaves some out. The sample has 100,000 to 150,000 clones, roughly four fifths seen once. V gene TRBV28 combines with J gene TRBJ1-1; no reliable D call. The sequence derives from a man aged 50-59 years with acute or convalescent COVID-19. Sequenced material: peripheral blood. The CDR3 reads CASSLDSMGDTEAFF. The CDR3 DNA reads TGTGCCAGCAGTTTAGATTCAATGGGCGACACTGAAGCTTTCTTT.